Listed below are T cell receptor beta chains from one sample, sequenced in a study of cytomegalovirus exposure and HLA in healthy donors. Some clones are missing from TCRdb's copy, which holds only in-frame ones; the method was immunoSEQ multiplex PCR. This sample carries about 140,000 clones, roughly three quarters of them seen once, and the ten largest clones take 4.5% to 6%. Input material: PBMCs. The receptors originated from a woman in her 50s in good health and CMV-seronegative. Each CDR3 is given without its conserved first and last residue.

v_call | cdr3_length | cdr3_aa
TRBV5-1 | 16 | ASSIQGAFGGISDTQY
TRBV2 | 16 | ASSEFGSGYGGNSPLH
TRBV18 | 9 | ASSPSVEQY
TRBV7-8 | 12 | ASSLQGLTYEQY
TRBV2 | 15 | ASSPQGQGVSNEKLF
TRBV7-2 | 13 | ASSLQGNLNTEAF
TRBV7-7 | 15 | ASSSGLASPLTDTQY
TRBV6-1 | 12 | ASSRDRGRTEAF
TRBV7-9 | 13 | ASSLAGSSYNEQF
TRBV11-2 | 12 | ASSLTRMNTEAF
TRBV5-6 | 12 | ASSLNRGLEPQH
TRBV10-3 | 10 | ATGDSNYGYT
TRBV5-6 | 11 | ASSLGGPDTQY
TRBV7-2 | 13 | ASSPDRLNTGELF
TRBV11-2 | 11 | ASSTRVRTEAF
TRBV14 | 15 | ASSGSYEVAGNNEQF
TRBV5-1 | 13 | ASSLGTSKGAGYT
TRBV6-1 | 11 | ASRETGQNTIY
TRBV5-5 | 12 | ASSLDGGNTEAF
TRBV5-1 | 12 | ASSPRGQITEAF
TRBV4-2 | 17 | ASSQDPRVTLFSYNEQF
TRBV19 | 13 | ASSNSRDRVYGYT
TRBV5-1 | 15 | ASSPVVRAGGQETQY
TRBV6-1 | 11 | ASRKEGNQPQH
TRBV7-2 | 12 | ASSFGQGGTEAF
TRBV10-3 | 16 | AIRTHPLGTESPDTQY
TRBV6-5 | 12 | ASSYSGQVYGYT
TRBV2 | 14 | ASSPLLAGGQRAQY
TRBV5-1 | 11 | ASSLRVSYEQY
TRBV29-1 | 14 | SVEPTGGRSTDTQY
TRBV5-1 | 14 | ASSLTSGDHQETQY